This T cell receptor beta chain was recovered during a study of blood T cell repertoires in COVID-19 (dated by TCRdb to 2020 to 2021). About the investigation overall: The collaborator samples originated in the United States, Italy and Spain and spanned the acute and convalescent phases of COVID-19. Subjects who had been exposed to COVID-19, were actively infected with it, or had recovered from it provided the deeply sampled blood TCRbeta repertoires that made up the dataset. The material from the prospective study consisted of cDNA or gDNA derived from T cells, B-cell-depleted T cells, or PBMCs. Sample metadata almost always included a de-identified subject ID, COVID-19 status, age in years and sex. Where HLA class I and class II types were available, the types were taken from metadata supplied by the sample provider, not from assay-based typing. Samples were obtained from the ongoing ImmuneRACE study (first 160 participants) and from over a thousand subjects provided by 6 global collaborators. The repertoires were made available in a free public database intended to serve as a resource for research on the immune response to SARS-CoV-2. Broader findings and caveats from the paper: How much clinical and demographic metadata was included differed by source and by participant, and the metadata was provided uncurated.

Collaborating institutions collected whole blood in K2EDTA tubes following their own protocols. Collaborator samples were shipped for TCRbeta analysis as frozen whole blood, isolated PBMCs, or DNA extracted from either sample type. TCRbeta CDR3 regions were amplified from genomic DNA using the immunoSEQ Assay, a bias-controlled multiplex PCR. From the authors' description of their analysis: Nucleated cell counts per sample were estimated from amplification of reference gene primers within the assay. To quantify the absolute abundance of each unique TCRbeta CDR3 rearrangement, sequence reads were collapsed and filtered. Productive Simpson clonality was computed per sample as the square root of Simpson's diversity index over productive rearrangements. As stored in TCRdb, this immuneACCESS dataset retains in-frame rearrangements with V and J assigned. A fraction of the clones does not appear; measured against another copy, unresolved V genes explain less than half of the discrepancy, and the remainder lacks a known reason. Clonal size and the V and J genes are those of that table, whereas D and trimming came from the DNA. A total of around 140,000 clones appear in this sample, over 70% of them only once. The ten most abundant clones make up under 2.5% of the sample.

Reading from cysteine to phenylalanine, the CDR3 counts 15 amino acids. The sequence is cut down to CDR3 DNA, 45 bases in frame from base 1. The CDR1 and CDR2 encoded by the germline V gene are SGHTA and FQGTGA. At the junction V is shortened by 4 bases and J by 4 bases; bases outside the gene matches: 5. A remark on this clone: It lacks a known antigen. No base-level quality is on record; no much larger clone is a single base apart.

The sequence came from a man aged 45-65 years with active COVID-19. The rearranged segments are TRBV7-3 and TRBJ2-1, and TRBD1 matches 9 of the central bases. The sample consisted of peripheral blood. This receptor carries the CDR3 CASSSGTGRYNEQFF. In nucleotides, the sequence is TGTGCCAGCAGCTCCGGGACAGGGCGGTACAATGAGCAGTTCTTC.